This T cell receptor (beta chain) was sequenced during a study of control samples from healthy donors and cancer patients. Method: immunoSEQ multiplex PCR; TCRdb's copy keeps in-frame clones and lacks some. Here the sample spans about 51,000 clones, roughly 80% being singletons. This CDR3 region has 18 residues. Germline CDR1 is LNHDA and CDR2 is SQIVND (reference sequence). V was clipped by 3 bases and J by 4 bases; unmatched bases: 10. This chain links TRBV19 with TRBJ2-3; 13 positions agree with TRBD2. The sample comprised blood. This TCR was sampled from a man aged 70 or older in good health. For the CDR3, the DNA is TGTGCCAGTAGTATTCTCTGGACTAGCGGGAGTCTGCCAGATACGCAGTATTTT. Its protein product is CASSILWTSGSLPDTQYF. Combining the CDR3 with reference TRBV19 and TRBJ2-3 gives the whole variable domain DGGITQSPKYLFRKEGQNVTLSCEQNLNHDAMYWYRQDPGQGLRLIYYSQIVNDFQKGDIAEGYSVSREKKESFPLTVTSAQKNPTAFYLCASSILWTSGSLPDTQYFGPGTRLTVL.